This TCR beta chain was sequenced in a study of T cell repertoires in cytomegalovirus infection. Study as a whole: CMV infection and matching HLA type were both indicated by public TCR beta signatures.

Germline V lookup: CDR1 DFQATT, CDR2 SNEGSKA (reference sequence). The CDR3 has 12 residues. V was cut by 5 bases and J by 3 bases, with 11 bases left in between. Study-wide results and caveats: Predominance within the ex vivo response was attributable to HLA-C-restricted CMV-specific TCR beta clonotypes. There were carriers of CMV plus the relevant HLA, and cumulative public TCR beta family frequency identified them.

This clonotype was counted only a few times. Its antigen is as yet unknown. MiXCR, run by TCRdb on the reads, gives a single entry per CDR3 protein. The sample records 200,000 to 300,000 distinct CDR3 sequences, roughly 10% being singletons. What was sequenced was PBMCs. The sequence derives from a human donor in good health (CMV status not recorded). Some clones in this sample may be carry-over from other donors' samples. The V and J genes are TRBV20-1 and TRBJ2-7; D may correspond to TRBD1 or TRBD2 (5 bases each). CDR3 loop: CSALGGVYEQYF. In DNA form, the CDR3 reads TGCAGTGCTCTTGGGGGAGTCTACGAGCAGTACTTC.